A selection of T cell receptor beta chains follows, all from one sample in a study of radiation and T cells in renal cell carcinoma. The repertoire was sequenced with immunoSEQ multiplex PCR; TCRdb's copy has only in-frame clones and lacks some. The sample consists of tens of thousands of clones, roughly 80% of them appearing once. Here the sequenced sample was blood, taken from a patient whose treatment included radiotherapy and nephrectomy. The receptors originated from a woman in her seventies with renal cell carcinoma. CDR3s leave out the opening cysteine and the closing phenylalanine or tryptophan. Fields, in order: D gene, J gene, V gene, CDR3 protein. D genes are given only for firm matches.

NA	TRBJ1-5	TRBV7-2	ASSLGGYSNQPQH
NA	TRBJ2-2	TRBV9	ASSVSTGELF
NA	TRBJ2-1	TRBV18	ASSPGSRGGPSREQF
NA	TRBJ2-5	TRBV10-3	AISRPQETQY
NA	TRBJ2-2	TRBV16	ASSTLRGTGELF
NA	TRBJ2-7	TRBV27	ASSSYAAMGEQY
NA	TRBJ1-1	TRBV6-5	ASRSTRAGATEAF
NA	TRBJ2-7	TRBV11-2	ASRGGSYSYHEQY
NA	TRBJ2-6	TRBV30	ACIKQRSGANVLT
TRBD2	TRBJ2-1	TRBV5-1	ASSPSQGTSGRNEQF
TRBD1	TRBJ1-1	TRBV6-5	ASSSRTGGNTEAF
NA	TRBJ2-6	TRBV29-1	SAVTSDSRFSGANVLT
NA	TRBJ1-3	TRBV15	ATSRVQGNTIY
NA	TRBJ2-7	TRBV6-6	ASSSGNYEQY
NA	TRBJ2-7	TRBV7-8	ASSPGVEQY
NA	TRBJ2-1	TRBV11-2	ASSLGNEQF
NA	TRBJ1-2	TRBV6-6	ASRPGTEEHSYGYT
NA	TRBJ2-3	TRBV15	ATSRDGGSDTQY
NA	TRBJ1-1	TRBV30	AWSVDRNTEAF
NA	TRBJ2-6	TRBV10-1	ASSKTGSGANVLT
NA	TRBJ2-5	TRBV9	ASSVVGGQETQY
NA	TRBJ1-2	TRBV6-6	ASFSAGRSYGYT
TRBD1	TRBJ2-2	TRBV6-4	ASSGSQGSGELF
NA	TRBJ1-1	TRBV4-2	ASSPVNTEAF
TRBD2	TRBJ2-3	TRBV19	ASSIEGTSGSPAAPDTQY
TRBD2	TRBJ2-7	TRBV29-1	SAGGGSNYEQY
NA	TRBJ2-3	TRBV7-3	ASSLGADTQY
NA	TRBJ2-5	TRBV10-1	ASSESGVGTQY
NA	TRBJ1-6	TRBV25-1	ASSESLGYSPLH
TRBD1	TRBJ1-5	TRBV5-8	ASSQGGGTSQPQH
TRBD2	TRBJ2-7	TRBV6-6	ASRPPGGSGYEQY
NA	TRBJ1-6	TRBV5-6	ASSLQSSYNSPLH
NA	TRBJ1-1	TRBV5-1	ASSLRVSSENTEAF
NA	TRBJ1-2	TRBV11-2	ASSSEASYGYT
NA	TRBJ2-5	TRBV2	ASSRRGAETQY
NA	TRBJ1-2	TRBV19	ATTPEGTASNYGYT
TRBD2	NA	TRBV7-2	ASSLSPWGSGGHEQY
NA	TRBJ2-2	TRBV14	ASSQELVVGELF
TRBD2	TRBJ2-1	TRBV11-3	ASSLGSLSGGPLNEQF
NA	TRBJ2-7	TRBV5-1	ASSLRQENSYEQY
NA	TRBJ1-2	TRBV7-2	ASSTRQHNYGYT
TRBD1	TRBJ2-7	TRBV19	ASSAGTGADYEQY
NA	TRBJ1-5	TRBV10-2	ASTGQMNQPQH
NA	TRBJ1-3	TRBV5-1	ASSRDGGSGNTIY
NA	TRBJ1-5	TRBV2	ASSPGREEQPQH
TRBD1	TRBJ2-7	TRBV9	ASSVGEGGSAYEQY
NA	TRBJ2-7	TRBV2	ASSEAPGFYEQY
NA	TRBJ1-5	TRBV18	ASSPTGDQPQH
NA	TRBJ2-5	TRBV5-1	ASKGDNQETQY
TRBD1	TRBJ2-7	TRBV14	ASSPTGTSYEQY
TRBD2	TRBJ2-1	TRBV29-1	SAVPASGRRAYNEQF
NA	TRBJ2-3	TRBV7-8	ASSLPGTQEEY